Listed below are T cell receptor beta chains from one sample, sequenced in a study of regulatory T cells in long-lasting Graves disease. TCRdb reprocessed the multiplex PCR reads via MiXCR and lists one record per CDR3 protein. The sample carries over 500,000 distinct CDR3 sequences, roughly 16% recorded once. This same sample was also taken into another study, of T cells in Graves' hyperthyroidism and ophthalmopathy.

Sequenced here: peripheral blood mononuclear cells (PBMCs), sampled at new diagnosis, from a patient treated with antithyroid drugs. These receptors were collected from a woman aged 25 to 39 with Graves disease. The CDR3 runs from the conserved cysteine through the conserved F or W. A D gene is named only where the DNA matches it firmly. Rows give clone size only sometimes, using once, few, many, or a class for an expanded clone.

cdr3_length,d_call,j_call,clone_size,v_call,cdr3_aa,cdr3_nt
13,-,TRBJ2-5,few,TRBV7-2,CASSLSNEETQYF,TGTGCCAGCAGCTTATCCAACGAGGAGACCCAGTACTTC
14,TRBD1,TRBJ1-5,-,TRBV6-5,CASSSGQENQPQHF,TGTGCCAGCAGTTCAGGACAGGAAAATCAGCCCCAGCATTTT
13,-,TRBJ1-6,-,TRBV27,CASSQSQVGPLHF,TGTGCCAGCAGCCAGTCGCAGGTGGGGCCCCTCCACTTT
15,-,TRBJ1-5,few,TRBV15,CATSRVSVSNQPQHF,TGTGCCACCAGCAGAGTCTCGGTTAGCAATCAGCCCCAGCATTTT
15,TRBD2,TRBJ2-7,many,TRBV5-1,CASSYDGTSRYEQYF,TGCGCCAGCAGCTATGATGGGACTAGTCGTTACGAGCAGTACTTC
13,-,TRBJ1-6,few,TRBV5-1,CASSLGVDSPLHF,TGCGCCAGCAGCTTGGGCGTGGATTCACCCCTCCACTTT
13,-,TRBJ2-1,few,TRBV9,CASSPQGYQWQFF,TGTGCCAGCAGCCCGCAGGGATATCAATGGCAGTTCTTC
16,-,TRBJ2-1,-,TRBV20-1,CSARPPPGTVSYEQFF,TGCAGTGCTAGACCTCCGCCCGGGACGGTTTCCTACGAGCAGTTCTTC
13,-,TRBJ1-6,few,TRBV20-1,CSAPGEANSPLHF,TGCAGTGCCCCGGGGGAGGCGAATTCACCCCTCCACTTT
15,-,TRBJ1-1,few,TRBV27,CASRRGGTLGTEAFF,TGTGCCAGCAGGAGAGGGGGGACACTGGGAACTGAAGCTTTCTTT
14,-,TRBJ2-5,-,TRBV2,CASSYAGVGKTQYF,TGTGCCAGCAGCTACGCAGGGGTTGGAAAGACCCAGTACTTC
13,-,TRBJ2-5,few,TRBV19,CASSWKIQETQYF,TGTGCCAGTAGTTGGAAGATACAAGAGACCCAGTACTTC
17,TRBD1,TRBJ2-7,many,TRBV7-9,CASSRGQGGEGLYEQYF,TGTGCCAGCAGCCGCGGACAGGGTGGCGAGGGCCTCTACGAGCAGTACTTC
15,TRBD1,TRBJ1-4,few,TRBV18,CASSPGTGKSEKLFF,TGTGCCAGCTCACCAGGGACAGGGAAGTCTGAAAAACTGTTTTTT
16,TRBD2,TRBJ2-3,many,TRBV12-5,CASGPGLAGSTDTQYF,TGTGCTAGTGGTCCTGGATTAGCGGGAAGCACAGATACGCAGTATTTT
17,TRBD1,TRBJ1-1,few,TRBV6-1,CASSEVLGQAKSLEAFF,TGTGCCAGCAGTGAAGTCCTAGGACAGGCAAAATCGCTTGAAGCTTTCTTT
12,-,TRBJ2-7,few,TRBV6-1,CASRPDSYEQYF,TGTGCCAGCAGACCCGACAGCTACGAGCAGTACTTC
19,-,TRBJ2-1,few,TRBV11-3,CASSLAIQTQAEEPDEQFF,TGTGCCAGCAGCTTAGCGATTCAGACTCAAGCGGAAGAACCGGATGAGCAGTTCTTC
15,-,TRBJ2-2,few,TRBV7-9,CASRPSATYTGELFF,TGTGCCAGCCGACCCTCCGCGACTTACACCGGGGAGCTGTTTTTT
13,-,TRBJ1-5,few,TRBV19,CASSIWSGQPQHF,TGTGCCAGTAGTATTTGGTCGGGTCAGCCCCAGCATTTT
17,TRBD1,TRBJ2-2,-,TRBV2,CASSEGQGLSGAGELFF,TGTGCCAGCAGCGAGGGACAGGGGTTGTCCGGGGCCGGGGAGCTGTTTTTT
15,TRBD2,TRBJ2-1,-,TRBV7-2,CASSLLAGPVNEQFF,TGTGCCAGCAGCTTACTAGCGGGCCCCGTCAATGAGCAGTTCTTC
16,-,TRBJ2-3,many,TRBV2,CASSESDRILTDTQYF,TGTGCCAGCAGTGAAAGTGACAGGATCTTGACAGATACGCAGTATTTT